Reported below is one T cell receptor beta chain. V was trimmed by 6 bases and J by 12 bases, leaving 24 bases between them. This CDR3 has 14 amino acids. Germline CDR1 reads SQVTM; CDR2 reads ANQGSEA. The sample originates from a study of shared clonotypes between healthy human individuals. Profiling relied on immunoSEQ multiplex PCR, and the TCRdb table lists in-frame clones only, not all of them. The data show over a million clones, around 78% seen once. V and J are TRBV29-1 and TRBJ2-1; D is perhaps TRBD1 (6 bases). Sequenced: memory CD4+ T cells from PBMCs. Subset specified: CD45RA-negative fraction. The sequence was obtained from a man in his late teens or twenties in good health. Some clones in this sample may be carry-over from other donors' samples. CDR3 amino acids: CSVAPGAAGVVQFF. The CDR3 DNA reads TGCAGCGTAGCGCCCGGGGCAGCAGGGGTCGTGCAGTTCTTC.